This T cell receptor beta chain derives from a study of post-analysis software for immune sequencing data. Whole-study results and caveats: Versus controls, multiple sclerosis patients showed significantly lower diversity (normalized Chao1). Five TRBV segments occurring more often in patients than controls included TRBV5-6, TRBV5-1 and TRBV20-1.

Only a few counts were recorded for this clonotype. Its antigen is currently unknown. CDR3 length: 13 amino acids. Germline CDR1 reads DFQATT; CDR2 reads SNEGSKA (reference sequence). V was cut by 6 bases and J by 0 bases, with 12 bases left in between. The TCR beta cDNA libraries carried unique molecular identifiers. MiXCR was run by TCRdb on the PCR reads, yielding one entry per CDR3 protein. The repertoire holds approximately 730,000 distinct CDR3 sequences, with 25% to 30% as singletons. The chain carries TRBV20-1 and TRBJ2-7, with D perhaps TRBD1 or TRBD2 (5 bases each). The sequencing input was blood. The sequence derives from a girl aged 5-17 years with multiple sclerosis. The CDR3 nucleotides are TGCAGTGCCCATTGGGGGAGCTCCTACGAGCAGTACTTC. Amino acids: CSAHWGSSYEQYF.